Sequencing of this T cell receptor (beta chain) was carried out in a study of T cell responses to AZD1222 COVID-19 vaccine. Whole-study results and caveats: Most donors were white British, females outnumbered males, and clonal diversity was possibly underestimated. There were vaccine-associated CD4 TCRs across spike, dominant at 160-218 and 743-854.

The CDR3 totals 13 residues. Per the germline V gene, CDR1 is MNHEY and CDR2 is SMNVEV (reference sequence). V was clipped by 3 bases and J by 10 bases, with 10 bases between them. Using immunoSEQ multiplex PCR, the repertoire was profiled, and TCRdb retains in-frame clones only, with some absent. The table shows some 150,000 clones, with 92% occurring only once. It was second doses at about 4 or about 12 weeks that were pooled. Concerning this clone itself: The antigen remains unidentified.

The TCR was taken from an adult who received the AZD1222 COVID-19 vaccine. Sequencing used peripheral blood, obtained 28 days after the second AZD1222 dose. J is TRBJ1-6 and V is TRBV27; maybe TRBD1 (5 bases). The CDR3 DNA is TGTGCCAGCAGTTTGGAGGGGCACTCACCCCTCCACTTT. Residues: CASSLEGHSPLHF.